A single sample gave rise to the 25 T cell receptor beta chains below, sequenced in a study of identical twins. TCRdb reprocessed the 5' RACE reads with MiXCR, giving one entry per CDR3 protein. The sample includes about 250,000 distinct CDR3 sequences, 6% to 8% of them seen just once. The same data also went into a second study, on yellow fever vaccine responses in identical twins.

Sequences were obtained from CD8+ T cells sorted from blood. These receptors all come from a young woman in good health.

The chain carries TRBV5-6 and TRBJ2-7, with D uncertain. V lost 1 base to trimming and J lost 2 bases, with 13 bases between them. The length of the CDR3 is 15 residues. CDR1 and CDR2 from the germline V gene are SGHDT and YYEEEE. The CDR3 DNA reads as TGTGCCAGCAGCTTGAAGAGGTCCCCCCCCTACGAGCAGTACGTC. It specifies CASSLKRSPPYEQYV.

The V gene is TRBV6-1, the J gene TRBJ2-7, with 7 bases aligning to TRBD1. V shed 5 bases and J 6 bases; nucleotides not matched to a gene: 10. The CDR3 runs 14 residues. Per the germline V gene, CDR1 is MNHNS and CDR2 is SASEGT. CDR3 in amino acids: CASSQRGRVFEQYF. The DNA for the CDR3 is TGTGCCAGCAGTCAAAGGGGGCGAGTGTTCGAGCAGTACTTC.

A few counts support this clonotype. The V and J genes are TRBV29-1 and TRBJ2-7, with TRBD1 identical over 7 bases. Germline CDR1 reads SQVTM; CDR2 reads ANQGSEA. This CDR3 is built from 13 residues. V lost 3 bases to trimming and J lost 0 bases; unmatched junction nucleotides: 2. The CDR3 loop is CSVEGDSSYEQYF. The CDR3 DNA is TGCAGCGTTGAGGGGGACAGCTCCTACGAGCAGTACTTC.

This clonotype was picked up a small number of times. The chain couples TRBV2 to TRBJ2-5; TRBD2 matches 12 bases. CDR1 and CDR2 (germline): SNHLY, FYNNEI. The CDR3 is 18 residues long. V lost 8 bases, J lost 1 base, and 14 bases stayed unmatched. DNA for the CDR3: TGTGCCAGCTTTTGGGAGCTAGCGGGGGGGCATCCCCAAGAGACCCAGTACTTC. Translation gives CASFWELAGGHPQETQYF.

There are a few counts of this clonotype. The V call is TRBV5-1, the J call TRBJ1-2, with D maybe TRBD1 (6 bases). Deletions cut 0 bases from V and 8 bases from J, with 17 bases between. The CDR3 contains 15 residues. Germline values: CDR1 SGHRS, CDR2 YFSETQ. The CDR3 spells CASSLGVPWTEGYTF. The CDR3 coding sequence is TGCGCCAGCAGCTTGGGTGTGCCTTGGACAGAGGGCTACACCTTC.

The CDR3 reads CASSYLAGGWGTDTQYF. For the CDR3, the DNA is TGTGCCAGCAGCTATTTAGCGGGAGGGTGGGGCACAGATACGCAGTATTTT. The V call is TRBV7-8, the J call TRBJ2-3, with TRBD2 matching 11 bases. From germline, CDR1 is SGHVS and CDR2 FQNEAQ. Trimming cost V 4 bases and J 1 base; bases outside gene matches: 7. The CDR3 has 17 amino acids. The whole variable domain, filled in from reference TRBV7-8 and TRBJ2-3, reads GAGVSQSPRYKVAKRGQDVALRCDPISGHVSLFWYQQALGQGPEFLTYFQNEAQLDKSGLPSDRFFAERPEGSVSTLKIQRTQQEDSAVYLCASSYLAGGWGTDTQYFGPGTRLTVL.

This clonotype was recorded at least ten times. The chain employs TRBV28 and TRBJ2-7, with D perhaps TRBD1 (5 bases). This CDR3 has 14 amino acids. Germline V gene data show CDR1 as MDHEN and CDR2 as SYDVKM. Trimming cost V 3 bases and J 0 bases, with 9 bases left between them. The CDR3 nucleotides are TGTGCCAGCAGTTTGACAGCATCCTCCTACGAGCAGTACTTC. Residues: CASSLTASSYEQYF.

This clonotype appeared many times. The CDR3 loop reads CATGTSGWGQYF. The CDR3 DNA follows: TGTGCCACCGGGACTAGCGGGTGGGGGCAGTACTTC. This chain uses TRBV28 with TRBJ2-7, with 12 nucleotides matching TRBD2. The CDR3 is 12 residues long. Trimming at V came to 10 bases and at J to 9 bases, leaving 7 bases not matched to a gene. Germline assignment: CDR1 MDHEN and CDR2 SYDVKM.

The chain is built from TRBV2 and TRBJ1-2; D uncertain. The V gene's germline CDR1 is SNHLY and CDR2 FYNNEI. V was shortened by 2 bases and J by 3 bases, with 10 bases between the two germline ends. The CDR3 totals 14 residues. In DNA form, the CDR3 reads TGTGCCAGCAGTGAATCGGGTCTGGACTATGGCTACACCTTC. This gives the protein CASSESGLDYGYTF.

The table lists this clonotype with many counts. The J gene is TRBJ2-7, the V gene TRBV27; TRBD2 aligns across 7 bases. This CDR3 spans 13 amino acids. J lost 5 bases, V lost 3 bases, and 4 bases had no gene match. Germline CDR1 is MNHEY and CDR2 is SMNVEV (reference sequence). As DNA, the CDR3 is TGTGCCAGCAGTTTGGGCGGGAGACACGAGCAGTACTTC. It is translated as CASSLGGRHEQYF.

The V gene is TRBV28, the J gene TRBJ2-3, with 10 bases matching TRBD2. The J segment lost 0 bases and the V segment lost 4 bases, leaving 7 bases of the junction unmatched. Germline CDR1 and CDR2: MDHEN and SYDVKM. This CDR3 has 17 residues. The CDR3 protein is CASSYLAGGVSTDTQYF. The CDR3 DNA sequence: TGTGCCAGCAGTTACTTAGCGGGGGGCGTTAGCACAGATACGCAGTATTTT.

In this sample, this clonotype turned up a few times. The chain links TRBV6-2 or TRBV6-3 to TRBJ2-2; D remains ambiguous. V was pared by 0 bases and J by 9 bases, with 11 bases between. The germline V gene encodes CDR1 MNHEY and CDR2 SVGEGT. The CDR3 contains 14 residues. The CDR3, as DNA: TGTGCCAGCAGTTACTCAGGGCCCGGAAGGGAGCTGTTTTTT. Amino acid sequence: CASSYSGPGRELFF.

J is TRBJ1-2 and V is TRBV7-2, with a weak D call TRBD1 (6 bases). Germline lookup yields CDR1 SGHTA and CDR2 FQGNSA. V dropped 5 bases and J dropped 0 bases, with 10 bases sitting between them. The CDR3 runs to 14 residues. CDR3 sequence: CASSTGPTNYGYTF. CDR3 sequence (DNA): TGTGCCAGCAGCACAGGGCCCACTAACTATGGCTACACCTTC. Based on the CDR3 plus reference TRBV7-2 and TRBJ1-2, the full variable domain is GAGVSQSPSNKVTEKGKDVELRCDPISGHTALYWYRQSLGQGLEFLIYFQGNSAPDKSGLPSDRFSAERTGGSVSTLTIQRTQQEDSAVYLCASSTGPTNYGYTFGSGTRLTVV.

DNA for the CDR3: TGTGCCAGCAGCAGGGACTTGAGCTCCTACAATGAGCAGTTCTTC. This gives the protein CASSRDLSSYNEQFF. This chain joins TRBV3-1 and TRBJ2-1, with D possibly being TRBD2 (6 bases). V shed 5 bases and J shed 0 bases, with 11 bases lying between them. CDR3 length equals 15 residues. Germline-derived CDR1 and CDR2 are LGHDT and YNNKEL (reference sequence).

In its sample, this clonotype was seen a few times. The chain recombines TRBV6-1 with TRBJ1-1; a possible D gene is TRBD1 (6 bases). V dropped 6 bases and J dropped 8 bases, with 16 bases sitting between them. Per germline, CDR1 MNHNS and CDR2 SASEGT. There are 13 residues in the CDR3. In nucleotides, the CDR3 is TGTGCCAGCAGGCTGGACAGAAACAAGGAAGCTTTCTTT. Protein: CASRLDRNKEAFF.

This sequence joins TRBV15 and TRBJ1-3, with D maybe TRBD1 (6 bases). Germline CDR1 is LNHNV and CDR2 is YYDKDF (reference sequence). Trimming took off 3 bases at V and 0 bases at J, with 9 bases between the two ends. The CDR3 is made up of 15 amino acids. The CDR3 coding sequence is TGTGCCACCAGCAGCGACAGGAGCTCTGGAAACACCATATATTTT. Its protein is CATSSDRSSGNTIYF.

This clonotype has a handful of counts. The V call is TRBV12-3 or TRBV12-4, the J call TRBJ1-2; D gene uncertain. Between the trimmed V and J ends, which lost 2 bases and 6 bases, there was a span of 10 bases. The CDR3 consists of 13 residues. The CDR3 spells CASSLSISHGYTF. As DNA, the CDR3 is TGTGCCAGCAGTTTATCTATCTCCCATGGCTACACCTTC.

A few counts support this clonotype. The gene calls are TRBV20-1 and TRBJ2-1; no clear D. The V gene's germline CDR1 is DFQATT and CDR2 SNEGSKA (reference sequence). This CDR3 comprises 14 residues. With 0 bases removed from V and 2 bases from J, the gap between germline ends came to 8 bases. The DNA of the CDR3 is TGCAGTGCTAGAGATGAAGACACCTACAATGAGCAGTTCTTC. It encodes CSARDEDTYNEQFF.

The rearrangement joins TRBV6-5 to TRBJ2-1; no clear D gene. Trimming took off 0 bases at V and 5 bases at J, with 8 bases between the two ends. CDR3 length equals 14 residues. Germline V lookup: CDR1 MNHEY, CDR2 SVGAGI. CDR3: CASSYSGLHNEQFF. In nucleotides, the CDR3 is TGTGCCAGCAGTTACTCGGGTCTTCACAATGAGCAGTTCTTC.

This clonotype was detected only a few times. This chain connects TRBV7-9 to TRBJ1-2; 9 bases match TRBD1. CDR3 length: 16 amino acids. The V and J ends lost 7 bases and 5 bases, in that order; junction bases with no gene match: 14. The germline V gene has CDR1 SEHNR and CDR2 FQNEAQ (reference sequence). CDR3 bases: TGTGCCAGCACAAAAGATAACAGGGGGCGTCAGTATGGCTACACCTTC. Its translation is CASTKDNRGRQYGYTF.

This clonotype was recorded many times. This chain joins TRBV11-2 and TRBJ2-1, with TRBD2 identical over 7 bases. The CDR3 runs 17 residues. Germline V CDR1 and CDR2: SGHAT, FQNNGV. After removal of 2 bases from V and 4 bases from J, the junction contained 11 bases not matched to a gene. The CDR3 DNA follows: TGTGCCAGCAGCTTATACGGCGCGGGAGAAGTATACAATGAGCAGTTCTTC. This gives the protein CASSLYGAGEVYNEQFF.

In this sample, this clonotype turned up a few times. The CDR3 DNA follows: TGTGCCAGCAGTTATACTAGAATCGGCGAGCAGTACTTC. Translation: CASSYTRIGEQYF. The chain links TRBV2 to TRBJ2-7; TRBD2 might be the D (5 bases). Between the trimmed V and J ends, which lost 5 bases and 6 bases, there was a span of 14 bases. CDR1 and CDR2 (germline): SNHLY, FYNNEI. The CDR3 covers 13 residues.

J is TRBJ2-1 and V is TRBV20-1, with D perhaps TRBD2 (5 bases). This CDR3 region has 10 residues. Trimming took 5 bases from V and 10 from J, leaving 9 bases between them. The germline gives CDR1 DFQATT, CDR2 SNEGSKA (reference sequence). CDR3 sequence: CSALPGEQFF. The DNA for the CDR3 is TGCAGTGCTCTACCGGGGGAGCAGTTCTTC.

The sample holds a few counts of this clonotype. V is TRBV7-9 and J is TRBJ2-2; D uncertain. From germline, CDR1 is SEHNR and CDR2 FQNEAQ (reference sequence). This CDR3 spans 13 amino acids. V lost 7 bases, J lost 0 bases, and 6 bases lay in between. In DNA, the CDR3 is TGTGCCAGCACAGGAGCGAACACCGGGGAGCTGTTTTTT. Translating it yields CASTGANTGELFF. Drawing the rest from reference TRBV7-9 and TRBJ2-2, the complete variable domain is DTGVSQNPRHKITKRGQNVTFRCDPISEHNRLYWYRQTLGQGPEFLTYFQNEAQLEKSRLLSDRFSAERPKGSFSTLEIQRTEQGDSAMYLCASTGANTGELFFGEGSRLTVL.

The V call is TRBV21-1, the J call TRBJ2-7; the DNA was not compared with TRBD1, the D call given in the table. TRBV21-1 is deemed a pseudogene. The CDR3 contains 15 residues. CDR3 residues: CASSNSDREPYEQYV. CDR3 sequence (DNA): TGTGCCAGCAGCAATTCTGACAGGGAGCCCTACGAGCAGTACGTC.